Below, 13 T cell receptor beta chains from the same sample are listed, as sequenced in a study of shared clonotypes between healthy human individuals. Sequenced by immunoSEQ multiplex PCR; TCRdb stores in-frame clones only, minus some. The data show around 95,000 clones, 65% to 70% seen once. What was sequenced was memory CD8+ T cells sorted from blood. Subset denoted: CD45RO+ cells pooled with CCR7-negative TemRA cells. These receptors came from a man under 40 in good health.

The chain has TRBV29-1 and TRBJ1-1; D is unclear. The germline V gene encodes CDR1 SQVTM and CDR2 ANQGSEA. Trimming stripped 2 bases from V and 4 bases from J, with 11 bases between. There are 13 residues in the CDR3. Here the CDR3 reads CSVERWVGTEAFF. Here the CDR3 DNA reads TGCAGCGTTGAACGATGGGTCGGCACTGAAGCTTTCTTT.

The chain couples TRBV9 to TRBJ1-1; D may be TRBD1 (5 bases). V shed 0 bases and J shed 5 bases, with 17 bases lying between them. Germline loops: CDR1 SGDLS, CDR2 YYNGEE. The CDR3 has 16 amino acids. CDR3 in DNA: TGTGCCAGCAGCGTAGTGGGGGGAGGGAGTAGAACTGAAGCTTTCTTT. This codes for CASSVVGGGSRTEAFF.

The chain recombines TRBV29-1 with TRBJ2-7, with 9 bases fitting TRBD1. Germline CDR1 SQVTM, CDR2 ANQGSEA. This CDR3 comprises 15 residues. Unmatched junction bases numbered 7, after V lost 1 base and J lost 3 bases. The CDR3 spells CSVEAGTGLYYEQYF. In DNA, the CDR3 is TGCAGCGTTGAAGCGGGGACAGGGCTTTACTACGAGCAGTACTTC.

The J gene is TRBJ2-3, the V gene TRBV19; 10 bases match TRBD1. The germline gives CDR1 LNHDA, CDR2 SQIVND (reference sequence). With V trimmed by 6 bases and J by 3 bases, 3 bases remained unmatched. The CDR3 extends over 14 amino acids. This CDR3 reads CASSWGQGTDTQYF. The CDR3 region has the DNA TGTGCCAGTAGCTGGGGACAGGGGACAGATACGCAGTATTTT.

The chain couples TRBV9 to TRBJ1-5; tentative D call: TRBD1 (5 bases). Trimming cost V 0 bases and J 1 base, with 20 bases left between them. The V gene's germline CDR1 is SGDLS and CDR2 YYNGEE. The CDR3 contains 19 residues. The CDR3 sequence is CASSVGGTGHSASNQPQHF. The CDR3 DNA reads TGTGCCAGCAGCGTAGGGGGGACGGGCCACTCGGCCAGCAATCAGCCCCAGCATTTT.

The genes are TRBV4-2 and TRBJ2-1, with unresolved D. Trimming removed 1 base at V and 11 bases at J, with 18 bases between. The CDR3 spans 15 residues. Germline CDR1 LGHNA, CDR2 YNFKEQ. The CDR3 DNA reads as TGTGCCAGCAGCCAAGGGACGGACGCGGTAAGCCAGCAGTTCTTC. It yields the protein CASSQGTDAVSQQFF.

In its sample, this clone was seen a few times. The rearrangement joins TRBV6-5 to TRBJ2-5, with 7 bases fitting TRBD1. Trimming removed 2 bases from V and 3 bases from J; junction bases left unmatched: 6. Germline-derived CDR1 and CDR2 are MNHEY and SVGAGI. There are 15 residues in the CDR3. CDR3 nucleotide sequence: TGTGCCAGCAGTTACGGACAGGCTTACAAAGAGACCCAGTACTTC. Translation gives CASSYGQAYKETQYF.

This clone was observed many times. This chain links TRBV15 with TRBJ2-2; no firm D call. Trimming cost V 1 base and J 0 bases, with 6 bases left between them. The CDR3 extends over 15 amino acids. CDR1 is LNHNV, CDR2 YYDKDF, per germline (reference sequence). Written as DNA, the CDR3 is TGTGCCACCAGCAGAGGACGGACGAACACCGGGGAGCTGTTTTTT. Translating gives CATSRGRTNTGELFF.

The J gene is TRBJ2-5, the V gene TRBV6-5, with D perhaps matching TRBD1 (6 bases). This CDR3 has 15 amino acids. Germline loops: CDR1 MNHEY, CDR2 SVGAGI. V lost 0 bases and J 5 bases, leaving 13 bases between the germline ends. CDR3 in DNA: TGTGCCAGCAGTTACTCGAGGGGGAAAGGGGAGACCCAGTACTTC. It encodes CASSYSRGKGETQYF.

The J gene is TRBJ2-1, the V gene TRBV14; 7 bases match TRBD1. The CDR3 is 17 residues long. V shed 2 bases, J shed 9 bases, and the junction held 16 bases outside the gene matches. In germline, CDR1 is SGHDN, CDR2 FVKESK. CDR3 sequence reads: CASSQWTGTADRSEQFF. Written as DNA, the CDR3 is TGTGCCAGCAGCCAATGGACCGGGACAGCGGACAGGAGTGAGCAGTTCTTC. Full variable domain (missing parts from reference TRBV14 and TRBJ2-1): EAGVTQFPSHSVIEKGQTVTLRCDPISGHDNLYWYRRVMGKEIKFLLHFVKESKQDESGMPNNRFLAERTGGTYSTLKVQPAELEDSGVYFCASSQWTGTADRSEQFFGPGTRLTVL.

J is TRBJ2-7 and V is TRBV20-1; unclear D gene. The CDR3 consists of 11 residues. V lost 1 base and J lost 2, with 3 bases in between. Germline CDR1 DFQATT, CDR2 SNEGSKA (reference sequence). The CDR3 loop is CSARVPYEQYF. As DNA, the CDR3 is TGCAGTGCTAGAGTCCCCTACGAGCAGTACTTC.

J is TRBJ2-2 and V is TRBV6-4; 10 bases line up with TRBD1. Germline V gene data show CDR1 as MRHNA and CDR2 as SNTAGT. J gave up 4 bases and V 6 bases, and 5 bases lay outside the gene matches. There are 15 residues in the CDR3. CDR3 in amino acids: CASSRGTGVTGELFF. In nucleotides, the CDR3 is TGTGCCAGCAGCCGCGGGACAGGGGTCACCGGGGAGCTGTTTTTT.

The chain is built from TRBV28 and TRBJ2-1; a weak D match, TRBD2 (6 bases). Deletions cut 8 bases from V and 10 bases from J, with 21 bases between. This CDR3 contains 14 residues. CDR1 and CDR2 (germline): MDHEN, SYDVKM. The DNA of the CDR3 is TGTGCCAGCGGCGACCTTGGGACTGTCAGGGAGCAGTTCTTC. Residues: CASGDLGTVREQFF.